This entry lists 3 T cell receptor beta chains sequenced from one sample in a study of graft-versus-host responses after intestinal transplantation (dated by TCRdb to the early 2020s). The antigens these receptors bind are not known. Library creation used the immunoSEQ multiplex PCR assay. TCRdb provides this immuneACCESS table in a form limited to in-frame rearrangements. Some clones are lacking; in checked studies, under half of them reflect an unresolved V gene, and why the rest are absent is not known. This sample comprises around 87,000 clones, roughly 90% of them detected only once. Roughly 0.36% of the sample is held by the ten biggest clonotypes. This specimen's time point label, per the study, means: cells obtained before transplantation from donor or recipient. The sample here was unstimulated CD8+ T cells sorted from spleen or lymph node cells, taken before transplant. These TCRs come from a human donor who was the organ donor for an intestinal transplant.

Only one count was recorded for this clone. The chain links TRBV11-2 to TRBJ2-7; maybe TRBD1 (6 bases). V shed 3 bases and J shed 4 bases, with 16 bases lying between them. CDR1 is SGHAT and CDR2 is FQNNGV in the germline V gene. The CDR3 is 15 amino acids. CDR3 sequence (DNA): TGTGCCAGCAGCTTTGCCCCACAGGGTGGGTACGAGCAGTACTTC. Its translation is CASSFAPQGGYEQYF.

The chain has TRBV2 and TRBJ2-7, with 8 bases identical to TRBD1. This CDR3 is 13 amino acids long. The germline gives CDR1 SNHLY, CDR2 FYNNEI. V was clipped by 10 bases and J by 0 bases; unmatched bases: 5. The CDR3 is CAKGTGASYEQYF. CDR3 DNA: TGTGCCAAAGGGACAGGAGCCTCCTACGAGCAGTACTTC.

This clone was recorded a few times. J is TRBJ1-4 and V is TRBV7-9; D possibly corresponds to TRBD1 (6 bases). The germline V and J ends were trimmed by 0 bases and 11 bases, with 10 bases remaining between them. Germline CDR1 is SEHNR and CDR2 is FQNEAQ (reference sequence). The CDR3 runs to 13 residues. The CDR3 is CASSLALGQKLFF. CDR3 in DNA: TGTGCCAGCAGCTTAGCCCTAGGACAGAAACTGTTTTTT.